This entry lists 6 T cell receptor beta chains sequenced from one sample in a study of pediatric ulcerative colitis (dated by TCRdb to between 2018 and 2021). Library creation used the immunoSEQ multiplex PCR assay. This immuneACCESS table, as held by TCRdb, lists in-frame sequences with V and J called but not all clones. Of the missing ones, under half trace to an unresolved V gene in checked studies; the others have no known cause. In all, the sample holds roughly 45,000 clones, and 60% to 85% of those were seen once. The ten largest clonotypes hold over 3% of the sample. During colonoscopy, one to two pinch biopsies were obtained from the rectum for research. Sequencing input: gut tissue. These receptors were collected from a girl aged 10 to 17 with moderate ulcerative colitis.

The chain links TRBV19 to TRBJ2-2; D gene unclear. The CDR3 consists of 16 residues. CDR1 and CDR2 from the germline V gene are LNHDA and SQIVND (reference sequence). V was shortened by 3 bases and J by 3 bases, with 14 bases between the two germline ends. The DNA of the CDR3 is TGTGCCAGTAGTATTAGTCATGTATCGTACACCGGGGAGCTGTTTTTT. This sequence encodes CASSISHVSYTGELFF.

V gene TRBV7-6 combines with J gene TRBJ2-7; 10 bases are shared with TRBD2. The CDR3 sequence is 18 residues long. CDR1 SGHVS and CDR2 FNYEAQ come from the germline V gene. V was clipped by 1 base and J by 4 bases; unmatched bases: 13. The CDR3 nucleotides are TGTGCCAGCAGCTTAGAATCACCTCGGCTAGCGGGAGTGTACGAGCAGTACTTC. As protein: CASSLESPRLAGVYEQYF. The full variable domain, in which reference TRBV7-6 and TRBJ2-7 provide the parts outside the CDR3, is GAGVSQSPRYKVTKRGQDVALRCDPISGHVSLYWYRQALGQGPEFLTYFNYEAQQDKSGLPNDRFSAERPEGSISTLTIQRTEQRDSAMYRCASSLESPRLAGVYEQYFGPGTRLTVT.

The chain employs TRBV7-8 and TRBJ1-2; D is unresolved. Germline lookup yields CDR1 SGHVS and CDR2 FQNEAQ. The ends were cut back, 2 bases at V and 4 bases at J, with 11 bases in the middle. This CDR3 is 14 amino acids long. CDR3: CASSLQKGFYGYTF. As DNA, the CDR3 is TGTGCCAGCAGCTTACAGAAGGGATTCTATGGCTACACCTTC.

The gene calls are TRBV6-6 and TRBJ2-7; D not resolved. Per the germline V gene, CDR1 is MNHNY and CDR2 is SVGAGI (reference sequence). Trimming removed 0 bases from V and 3 bases from J, with 6 bases in between. This CDR3 contains 13 residues. CDR3 sequence: CASSYSPSYEQYF. Written as DNA, the CDR3 is TGTGCCAGCAGTTACTCGCCCAGCTACGAGCAGTACTTC.

The J gene is TRBJ2-5, the V gene TRBV19; 8 bases fit TRBD2. CDR1 and CDR2 (germline): LNHDA, SQIVND (reference sequence). The J segment lost 5 bases and the V segment lost 3 bases, leaving 11 bases of the junction unmatched. This CDR3 contains 16 residues. The CDR3 bases are TGTGCCAGTAGTATCGGGGCTAGCGGCGGGAGGGAGACCCAGTACTTC. Translated, it gives CASSIGASGGRETQYF.

V is TRBV5-4 and J is TRBJ1-2; D possibly corresponds to TRBD1 (6 bases). CDR3 length: 16 amino acids. The germline V gene has CDR1 SGHNT and CDR2 YYREEE (reference sequence). Between the trimmed V and J ends, which lost 0 bases and 4 bases, there was a span of 16 bases. The CDR3 DNA follows: TGTGCCAGCAGCTTGGCTGGTGGGGGCGCGGGCTATGGCTACACCTTC. As protein: CASSLAGGGAGYGYTF.